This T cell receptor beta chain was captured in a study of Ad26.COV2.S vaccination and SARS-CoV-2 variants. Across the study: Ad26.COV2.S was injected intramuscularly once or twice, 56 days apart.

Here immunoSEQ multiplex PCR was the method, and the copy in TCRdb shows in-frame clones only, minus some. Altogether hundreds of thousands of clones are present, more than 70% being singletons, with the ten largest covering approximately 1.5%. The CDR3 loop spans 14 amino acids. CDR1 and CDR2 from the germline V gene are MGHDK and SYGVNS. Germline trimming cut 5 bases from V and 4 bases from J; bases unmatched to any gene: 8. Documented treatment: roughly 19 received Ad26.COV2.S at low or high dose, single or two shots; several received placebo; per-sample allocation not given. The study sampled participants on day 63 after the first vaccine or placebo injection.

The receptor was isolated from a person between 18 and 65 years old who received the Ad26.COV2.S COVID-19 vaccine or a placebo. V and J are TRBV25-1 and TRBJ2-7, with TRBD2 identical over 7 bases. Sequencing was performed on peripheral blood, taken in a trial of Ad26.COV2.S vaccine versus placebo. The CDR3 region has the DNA TGTGCCAGCAGTCGCCCGGGAGGAGGTTACGAGCAGTACTTC. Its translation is CASSRPGGGYEQYF.